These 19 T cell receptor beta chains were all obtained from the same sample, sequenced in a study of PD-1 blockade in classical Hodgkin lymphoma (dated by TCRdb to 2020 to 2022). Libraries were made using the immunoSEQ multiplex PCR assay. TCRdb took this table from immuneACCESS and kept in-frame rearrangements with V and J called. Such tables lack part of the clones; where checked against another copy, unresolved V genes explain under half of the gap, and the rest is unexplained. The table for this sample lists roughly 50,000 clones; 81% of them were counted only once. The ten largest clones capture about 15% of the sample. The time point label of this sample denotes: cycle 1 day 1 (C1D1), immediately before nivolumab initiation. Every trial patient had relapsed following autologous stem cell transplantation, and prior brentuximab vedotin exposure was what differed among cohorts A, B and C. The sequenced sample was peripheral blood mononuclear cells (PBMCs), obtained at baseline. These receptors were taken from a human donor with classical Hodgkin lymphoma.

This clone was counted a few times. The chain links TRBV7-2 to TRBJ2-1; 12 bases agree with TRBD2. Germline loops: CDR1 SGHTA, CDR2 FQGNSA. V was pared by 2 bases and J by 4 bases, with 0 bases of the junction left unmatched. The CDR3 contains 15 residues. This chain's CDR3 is CASSLLAGGYNEQFF. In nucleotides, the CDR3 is TGTGCCAGCAGCTTACTAGCGGGAGGGTACAATGAGCAGTTCTTC. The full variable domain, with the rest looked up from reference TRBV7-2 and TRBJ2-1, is GAGVSQSPSNKVTEKGKDVELRCDPISGHTALYWYRQSLGQGLEFLIYFQGNSAPDKSGLPSDRFSAERTGGSVSTLTIQRTQQEDSAVYLCASSLLAGGYNEQFFGPGTRLTVL.

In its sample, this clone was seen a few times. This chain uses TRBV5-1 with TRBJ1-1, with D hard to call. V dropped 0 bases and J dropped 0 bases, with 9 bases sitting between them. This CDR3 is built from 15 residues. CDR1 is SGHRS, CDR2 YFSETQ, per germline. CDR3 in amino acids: CASSLESFMNTEAFF. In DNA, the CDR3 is TGCGCCAGCAGCTTGGAGTCATTCATGAACACTGAAGCTTTCTTT.

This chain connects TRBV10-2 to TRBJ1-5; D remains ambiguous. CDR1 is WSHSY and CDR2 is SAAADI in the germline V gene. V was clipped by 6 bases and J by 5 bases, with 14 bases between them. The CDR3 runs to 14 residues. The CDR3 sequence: CASSDSGPHQPQHF. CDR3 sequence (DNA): TGCGCCAGCAGCGATTCCGGGCCTCATCAGCCCCAGCATTTT.

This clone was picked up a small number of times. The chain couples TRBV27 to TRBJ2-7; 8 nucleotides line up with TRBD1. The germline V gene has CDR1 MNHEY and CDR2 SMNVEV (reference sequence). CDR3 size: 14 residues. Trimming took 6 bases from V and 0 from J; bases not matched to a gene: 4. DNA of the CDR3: TGTGCCAGCAGCCGGACAGGGTCCTCCTACGAGCAGTACTTC. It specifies CASSRTGSSYEQYF.

CDR3 amino acids: CASSVWTGGRETQYF. In DNA, the CDR3 is TGTGCCAGCAGCGTCTGGACTGGCGGGAGAGAGACCCAGTACTTC. The chain has TRBV9 and TRBJ2-5, with 7 bases identical to TRBD2. This CDR3 has 15 amino acids. V shed 2 bases and J 4 bases; nucleotides not matched to a gene: 8. The germline gives CDR1 SGDLS, CDR2 YYNGEE.

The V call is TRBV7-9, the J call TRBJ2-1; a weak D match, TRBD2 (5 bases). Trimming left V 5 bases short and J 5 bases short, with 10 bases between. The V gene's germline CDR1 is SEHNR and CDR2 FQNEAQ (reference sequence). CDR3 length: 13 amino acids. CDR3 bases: TGTGCCAGCAGCCCTTCCGGGGACAATGAGCAGTTCTTC. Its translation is CASSPSGDNEQFF.

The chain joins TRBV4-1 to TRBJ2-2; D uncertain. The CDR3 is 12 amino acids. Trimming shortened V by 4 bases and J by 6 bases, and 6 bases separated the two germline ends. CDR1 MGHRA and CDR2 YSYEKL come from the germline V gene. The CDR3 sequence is CASSLVAGELFF. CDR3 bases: TGCGCCAGCAGCCTTGTGGCCGGGGAGCTGTTTTTT.

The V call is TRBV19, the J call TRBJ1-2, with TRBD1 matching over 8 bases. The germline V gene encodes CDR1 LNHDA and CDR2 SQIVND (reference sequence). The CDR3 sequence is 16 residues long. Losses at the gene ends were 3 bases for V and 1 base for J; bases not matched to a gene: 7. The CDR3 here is CASSIDPGQGNYGYTF. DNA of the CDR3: TGTGCCAGTAGTATCGATCCCGGACAGGGTAACTATGGCTACACCTTC.

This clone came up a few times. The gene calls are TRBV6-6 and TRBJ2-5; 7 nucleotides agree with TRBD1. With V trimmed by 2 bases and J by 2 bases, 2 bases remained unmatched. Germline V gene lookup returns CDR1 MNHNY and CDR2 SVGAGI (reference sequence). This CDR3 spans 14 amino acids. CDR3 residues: CASSYPGQQETQYF. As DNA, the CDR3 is TGTGCCAGCAGTTACCCGGGACAGCAAGAGACCCAGTACTTC.

The CDR3 here is CAWAPGTSNQPQHF. DNA of the CDR3: TGTGCCTGGGCCCCCGGCACTAGCAATCAGCCCCAGCATTTT. This chain uses TRBV30 with TRBJ1-5; D unresolved. CDR1 GTSNPN and CDR2 SVGIG come from the germline V gene (reference sequence). V was pared by 5 bases and J by 0 bases, with 11 bases between. CDR3 size: 14 residues.

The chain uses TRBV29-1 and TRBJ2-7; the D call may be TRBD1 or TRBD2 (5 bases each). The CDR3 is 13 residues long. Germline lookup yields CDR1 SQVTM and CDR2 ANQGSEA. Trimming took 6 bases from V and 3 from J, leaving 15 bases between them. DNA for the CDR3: TGCAGCGTCGGGTTTGGGGGTTTCTACGAGCAGTACTTC. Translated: CSVGFGGFYEQYF.

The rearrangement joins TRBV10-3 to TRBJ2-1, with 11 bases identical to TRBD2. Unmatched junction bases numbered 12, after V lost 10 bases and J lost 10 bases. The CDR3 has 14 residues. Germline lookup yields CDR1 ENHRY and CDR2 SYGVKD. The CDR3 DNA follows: TGTGCCACGGAGGGCCTAGCGGGAGGTGGGGAGCAGTTCTTC. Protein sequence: CATEGLAGGGEQFF.

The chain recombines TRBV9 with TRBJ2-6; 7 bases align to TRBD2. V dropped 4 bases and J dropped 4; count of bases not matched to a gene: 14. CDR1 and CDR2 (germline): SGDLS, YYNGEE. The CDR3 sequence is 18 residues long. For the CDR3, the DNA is TGTGCCAGCAGCCCCCGAGCTAGCGGACCAGGGGGGGCCAACGTCCTGACTTTC. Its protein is CASSPRASGPGGANVLTF.

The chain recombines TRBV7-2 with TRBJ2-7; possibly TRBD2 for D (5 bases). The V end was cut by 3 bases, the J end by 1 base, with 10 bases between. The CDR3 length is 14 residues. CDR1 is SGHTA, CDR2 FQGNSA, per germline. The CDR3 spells CASSFEAESYEQYV. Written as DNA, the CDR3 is TGTGCCAGCAGCTTTGAAGCGGAGTCCTACGAGCAGTACGTC.

CDR3 residues: CASSLTPRGTIYF. The CDR3 DNA follows: TGTGCCAGCAGTTTAACTCCGCGGGGCACCATATATTTT. The chain carries TRBV27 and TRBJ1-3; D gene unclear. Germline CDR1 reads MNHEY; CDR2 reads SMNVEV (reference sequence). Trimming pared 2 bases from V and 9 bases from J, leaving 11 bases between. The CDR3 has 13 residues.

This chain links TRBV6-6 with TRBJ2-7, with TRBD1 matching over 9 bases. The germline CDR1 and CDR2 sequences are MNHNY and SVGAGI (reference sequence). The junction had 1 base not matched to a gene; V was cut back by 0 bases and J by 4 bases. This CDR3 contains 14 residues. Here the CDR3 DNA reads TGTGCCAGCAGTTACTCGGGACAGGGTTACGAGCAGTACTTC. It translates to CASSYSGQGYEQYF.

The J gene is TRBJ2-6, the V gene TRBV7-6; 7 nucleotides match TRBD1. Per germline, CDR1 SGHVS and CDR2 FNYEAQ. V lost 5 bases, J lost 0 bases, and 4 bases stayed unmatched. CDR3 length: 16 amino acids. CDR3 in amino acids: CASSRDSRSGANVLTF. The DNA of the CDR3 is TGTGCCAGCAGCCGGGACAGCCGCTCTGGGGCCAACGTCCTGACTTTC.

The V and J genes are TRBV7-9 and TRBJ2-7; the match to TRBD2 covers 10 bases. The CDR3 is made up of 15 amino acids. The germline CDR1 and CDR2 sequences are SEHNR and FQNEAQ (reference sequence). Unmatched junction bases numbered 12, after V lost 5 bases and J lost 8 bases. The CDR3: CASSPTRPSGSQQYF. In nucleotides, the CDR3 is TGTGCCAGCAGCCCTACAAGGCCTAGCGGGAGTCAGCAGTACTTC.

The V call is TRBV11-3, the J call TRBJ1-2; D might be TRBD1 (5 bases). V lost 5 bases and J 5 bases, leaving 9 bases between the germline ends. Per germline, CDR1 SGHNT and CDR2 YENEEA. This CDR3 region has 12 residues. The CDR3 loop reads CASSAREYGYTF. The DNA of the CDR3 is TGTGCCAGCAGCGCCAGGGAATATGGCTACACCTTC.